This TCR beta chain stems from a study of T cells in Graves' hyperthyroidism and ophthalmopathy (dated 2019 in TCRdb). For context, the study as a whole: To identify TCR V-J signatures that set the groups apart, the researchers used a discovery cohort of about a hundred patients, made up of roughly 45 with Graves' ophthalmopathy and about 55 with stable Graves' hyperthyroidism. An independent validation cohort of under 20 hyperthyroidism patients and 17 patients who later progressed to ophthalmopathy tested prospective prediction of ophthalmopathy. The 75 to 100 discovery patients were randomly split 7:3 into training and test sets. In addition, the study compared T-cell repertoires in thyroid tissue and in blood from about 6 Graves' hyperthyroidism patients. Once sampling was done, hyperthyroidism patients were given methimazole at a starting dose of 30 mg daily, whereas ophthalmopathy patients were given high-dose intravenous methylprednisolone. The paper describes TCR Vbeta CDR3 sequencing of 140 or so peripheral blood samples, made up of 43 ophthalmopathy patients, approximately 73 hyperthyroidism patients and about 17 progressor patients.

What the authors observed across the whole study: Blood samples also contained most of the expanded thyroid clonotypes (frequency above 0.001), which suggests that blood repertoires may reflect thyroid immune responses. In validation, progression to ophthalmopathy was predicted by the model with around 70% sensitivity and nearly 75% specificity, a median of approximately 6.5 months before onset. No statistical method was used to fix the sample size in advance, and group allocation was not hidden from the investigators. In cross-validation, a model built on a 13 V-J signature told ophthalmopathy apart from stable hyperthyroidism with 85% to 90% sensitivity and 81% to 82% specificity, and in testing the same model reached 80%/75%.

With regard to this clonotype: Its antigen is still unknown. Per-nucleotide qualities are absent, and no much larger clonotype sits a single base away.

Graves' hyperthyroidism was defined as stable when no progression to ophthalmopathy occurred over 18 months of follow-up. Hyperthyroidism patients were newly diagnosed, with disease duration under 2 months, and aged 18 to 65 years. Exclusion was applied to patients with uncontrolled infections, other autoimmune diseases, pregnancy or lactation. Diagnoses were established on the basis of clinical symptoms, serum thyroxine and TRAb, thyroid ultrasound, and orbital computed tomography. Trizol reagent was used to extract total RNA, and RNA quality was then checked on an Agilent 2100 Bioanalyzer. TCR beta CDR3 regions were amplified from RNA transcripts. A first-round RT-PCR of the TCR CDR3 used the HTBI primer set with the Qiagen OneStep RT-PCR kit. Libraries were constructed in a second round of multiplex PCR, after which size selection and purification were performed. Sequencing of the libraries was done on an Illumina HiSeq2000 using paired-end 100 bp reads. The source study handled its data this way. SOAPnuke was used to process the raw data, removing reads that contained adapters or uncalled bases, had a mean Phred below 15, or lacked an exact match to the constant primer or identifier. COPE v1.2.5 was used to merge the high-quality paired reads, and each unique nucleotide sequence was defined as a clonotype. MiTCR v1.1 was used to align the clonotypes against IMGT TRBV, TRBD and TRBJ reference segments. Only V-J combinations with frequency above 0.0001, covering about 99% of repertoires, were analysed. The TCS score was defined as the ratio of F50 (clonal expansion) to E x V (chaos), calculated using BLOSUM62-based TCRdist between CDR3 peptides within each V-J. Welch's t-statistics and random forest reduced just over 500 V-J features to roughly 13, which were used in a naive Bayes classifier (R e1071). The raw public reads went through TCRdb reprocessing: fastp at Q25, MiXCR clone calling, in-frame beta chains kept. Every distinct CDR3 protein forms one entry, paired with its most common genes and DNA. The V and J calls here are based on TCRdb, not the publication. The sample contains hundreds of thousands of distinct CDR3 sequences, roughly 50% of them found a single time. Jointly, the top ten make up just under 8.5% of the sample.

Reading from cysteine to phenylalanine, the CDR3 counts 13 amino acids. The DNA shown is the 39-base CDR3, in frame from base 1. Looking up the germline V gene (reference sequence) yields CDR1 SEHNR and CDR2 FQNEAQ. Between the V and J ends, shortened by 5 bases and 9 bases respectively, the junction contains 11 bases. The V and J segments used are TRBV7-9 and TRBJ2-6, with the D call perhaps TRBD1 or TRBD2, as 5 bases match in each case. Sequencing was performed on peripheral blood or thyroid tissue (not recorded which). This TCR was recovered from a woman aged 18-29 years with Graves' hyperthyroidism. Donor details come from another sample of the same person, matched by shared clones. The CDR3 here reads CASSIGTDNVLTF. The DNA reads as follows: TGTGCCAGCAGCATAGGGACGGACAACGTCCTGACTTTC.